This T cell receptor beta chain was documented in a study of blood T cell repertoires in COVID-19. Turning to the study itself: The study drew acute and convalescent COVID-19 samples from the United States, Italy and Spain. PBMCs, B-cell-depleted T cells, or T cells provided the cDNA or gDNA that made up the material.

CDR1 is LNHNV, CDR2 YYDKDF, per germline (reference sequence). The CDR3 consists of 17 residues. Trimming left V 5 bases short and J 2 bases short, with 19 bases between. In this sample, this clone turned up once. Per the authors' pipeline: Amplification with reference gene primers provided the estimates of nucleated cell counts. Only in-frame clones appear in the TCRdb table, and some are missing; sequencing was by immunoSEQ multiplex PCR. V and J calls and clone size are as listed in that table; D and trimming were resolved from the DNA. The table has about 89,000 clones, around 87% seen once; the top ten hold approximately 15%.

The receptor was derived from a male donor with acute or convalescent COVID-19. V and J are TRBV15 and TRBJ1-3; TRBD1 is a possible D gene (5 bases). Sequencing was performed on peripheral blood. The DNA for the CDR3 is TGTGCCACCAGCGGGTATGTTGGCCCGGGGGCTGGAAACACCATATATTTT. Protein sequence: CATSGYVGPGAGNTIYF.